The rows below give T cell receptor beta chains drawn from one sample of a study of blood T cell repertoires in COVID-19. Clones were sequenced by immunoSEQ multiplex PCR, and TCRdb holds only the in-frame ones, with some missing. The table lists about 200,000 clones, 94% of them singletons. Sample: peripheral blood. The receptor source for this set is a young man with COVID-19, enrolled during active disease. The CDR3 runs from the conserved cysteine through the conserved F or W. The order of the fields is V gene, J gene, clone size, D gene, CDR3 protein, CDR3 DNA. The D gene is left open where the match is weak. Only part of the rows carry a size: once, few, many, or a class if the clone is expanded.

TRBV7-2,TRBJ2-7,.,TRBD2,CASSLAGRGISYEQYF,TGTGCCAGCAGCTTAGCTGGGCGGGGGATCTCCTACGAGCAGTACTTC
TRBV19,TRBJ2-5,.,TRBD1,CASSITSGQGEETQYF,TGTGCCAGTAGTATTACGTCCGGTCAGGGGGAAGAGACCCAGTACTTC
TRBV6-5,TRBJ2-2,.,.,CASRLGQTGELFF,TGTGCCAGCAGACTTGGTCAAACCGGGGAGCTGTTTTTT
TRBV6-5,TRBJ1-6,.,.,CASRGTHDSPLHF,TGTGCCAGCAGGGGGACACACGATTCACCCCTCCACTTT
TRBV12-3/TRBV12-4,TRBJ1-1,.,.,CASSPTNTEAFF,TGTGCCAGCAGTCCTACGAACACTGAAGCTTTCTTT
TRBV3-1/TRBV3-2,TRBJ2-2,.,.,CASSHWRGPNTGELFF,TGTGCCAGCAGCCATTGGCGGGGGCCGAACACCGGGGAGCTGTTTTTT
TRBV3-1/TRBV3-2,TRBJ2-2,once,.,CARSAGGQGSGELFF,TGTGCCCGCAGCGCAGGGGGGCAGGGGAGCGGGGAGCTGTTTTTT
TRBV6-6,TRBJ1-2,.,.,CASSYSRGLGNYGYTF,TGTGCCAGCAGTTACTCGAGGGGGTTGGGTAACTATGGCTACACCTTC
TRBV18,TRBJ1-2,.,TRBD1,CASLGQGAYGYTF,TGTGCCAGCCTCGGACAGGGGGCCTATGGCTACACCTTC
TRBV5-6,TRBJ2-7,.,.,CASSFRVGGEQYF,TGTGCCAGCAGCTTCAGGGTAGGGGGTGAGCAGTACTTC
TRBV2,TRBJ1-2,.,TRBD1,CASSEGTGRGYTF,TGTGCCAGCAGTGAGGGGACAGGCCGTGGCTACACCTTC
TRBV10-3,TRBJ2-5,.,TRBD1,CAIQQGIGETQYF,TGTGCCATCCAACAGGGGATCGGGGAGACCCAGTACTTC
TRBV28,TRBJ1-2,.,.,CASSLGEEIYGYTF,TGTGCCAGCAGTTTAGGGGAGGAAATCTATGGCTACACCTTC
TRBV12-5,TRBJ2-2,once,.,CASGLVSMGDGTGELFF,TGTGCTAGTGGTTTGGTGTCGATGGGAGATGGCACCGGGGAGCTGTTTTTT
TRBV6-5,TRBJ2-1,.,.,CASSYQSKGKRHEQFF,TGTGCCAGCAGTTACCAGTCCAAGGGAAAGCGGCATGAGCAGTTCTTC
TRBV3-1/TRBV3-2,TRBJ1-2,.,.,CASSHQQANYGYTF,TGTGCCAGCAGCCATCAACAGGCTAACTATGGCTACACCTTC
TRBV9,TRBJ2-7,once,TRBD2,CASSVGGDSYEQYF,TGTGCCAGCAGCGTTGGGGGGGACTCCTACGAGCAGTACTTC
TRBV11-3,TRBJ2-1,.,TRBD2,CASSLEASLAGALLDEQFF,TGTGCCAGCAGCTTAGAAGCAAGTCTAGCGGGGGCCCTCTTAGATGAGCAGTTCTTC
TRBV9,TRBJ1-1,.,.,CASSVAGASGEAFF,TGTGCCAGCAGCGTAGCAGGGGCGTCAGGAGAAGCTTTCTTT